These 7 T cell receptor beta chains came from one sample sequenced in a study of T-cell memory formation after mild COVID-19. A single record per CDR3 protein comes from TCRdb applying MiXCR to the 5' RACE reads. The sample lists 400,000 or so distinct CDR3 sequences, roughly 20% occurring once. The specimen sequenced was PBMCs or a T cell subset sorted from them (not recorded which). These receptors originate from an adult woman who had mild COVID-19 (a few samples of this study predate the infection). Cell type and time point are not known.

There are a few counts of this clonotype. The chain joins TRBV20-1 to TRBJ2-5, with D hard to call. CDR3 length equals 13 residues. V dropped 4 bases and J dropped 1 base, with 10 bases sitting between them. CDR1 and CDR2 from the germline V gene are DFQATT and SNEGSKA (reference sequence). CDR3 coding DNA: TGCAGTGCTACGAGTGAAGTCCAAGAGACCCAGTACTTC. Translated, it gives CSATSEVQETQYF.

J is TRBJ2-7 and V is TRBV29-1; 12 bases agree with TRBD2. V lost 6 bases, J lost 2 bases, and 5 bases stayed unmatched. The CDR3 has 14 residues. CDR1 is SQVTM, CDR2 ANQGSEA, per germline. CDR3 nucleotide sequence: TGCAGCGTCCTACTAGCGGGAGGTCCCTACGAGCAGTACTTC. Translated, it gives CSVLLAGGPYEQYF.

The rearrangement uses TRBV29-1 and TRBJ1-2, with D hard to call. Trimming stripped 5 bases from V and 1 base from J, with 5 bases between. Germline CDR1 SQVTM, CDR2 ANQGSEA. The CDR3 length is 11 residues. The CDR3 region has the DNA TGCAGCGTTACACATAACTATGGCTACACCTTC. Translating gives CSVTHNYGYTF. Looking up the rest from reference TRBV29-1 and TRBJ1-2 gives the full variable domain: SAVISQKPSRDICQRGTSLTIQCQVDSQVTMMFWYRQQPGQSLTLIATANQGSEATYESGFVIDKFPISRPNLTFSTLTVSNMSPEDSSIYLCSVTHNYGYTFGSGTRLTVV.

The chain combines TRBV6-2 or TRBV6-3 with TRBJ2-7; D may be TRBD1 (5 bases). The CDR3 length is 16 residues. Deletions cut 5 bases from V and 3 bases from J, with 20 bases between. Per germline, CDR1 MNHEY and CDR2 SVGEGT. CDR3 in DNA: TGTGCCAGCAGTGCACTTAGGGGCGGTCCGGACTACGAGCAGTACTTC. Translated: CASSALRGGPDYEQYF.

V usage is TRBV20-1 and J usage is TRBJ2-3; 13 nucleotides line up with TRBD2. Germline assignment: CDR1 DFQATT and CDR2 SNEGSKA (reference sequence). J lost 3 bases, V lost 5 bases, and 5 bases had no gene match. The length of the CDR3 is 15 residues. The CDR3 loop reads CSAFRTSGRTDTQYF. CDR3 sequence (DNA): TGCAGTGCTTTCCGGACTAGCGGGAGAACAGATACGCAGTATTTT.

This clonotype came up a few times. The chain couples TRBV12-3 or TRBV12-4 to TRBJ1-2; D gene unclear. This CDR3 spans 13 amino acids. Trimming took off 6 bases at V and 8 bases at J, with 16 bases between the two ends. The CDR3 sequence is CASRFPGSRGYTF. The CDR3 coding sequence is TGTGCCAGCAGGTTCCCCGGCTCGAGGGGCTACACCTTC.

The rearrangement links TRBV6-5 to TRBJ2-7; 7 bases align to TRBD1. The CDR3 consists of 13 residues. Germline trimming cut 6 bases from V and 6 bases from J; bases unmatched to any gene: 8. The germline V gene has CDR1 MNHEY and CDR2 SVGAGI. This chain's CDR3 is CASSPDRDLEQYF. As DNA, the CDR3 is TGTGCCAGCAGCCCCGACAGGGATCTCGAGCAGTACTTC.